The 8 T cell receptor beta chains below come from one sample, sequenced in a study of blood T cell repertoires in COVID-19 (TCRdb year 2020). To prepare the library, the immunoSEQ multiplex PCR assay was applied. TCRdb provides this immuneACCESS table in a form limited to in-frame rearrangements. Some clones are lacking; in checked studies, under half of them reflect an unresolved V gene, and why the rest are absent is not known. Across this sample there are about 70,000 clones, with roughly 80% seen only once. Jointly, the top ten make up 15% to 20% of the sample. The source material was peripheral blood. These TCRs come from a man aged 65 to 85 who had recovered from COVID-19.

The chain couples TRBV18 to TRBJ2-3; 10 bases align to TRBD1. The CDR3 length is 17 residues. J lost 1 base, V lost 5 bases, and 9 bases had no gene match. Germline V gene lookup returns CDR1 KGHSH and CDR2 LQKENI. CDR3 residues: CASSSVTGTGGTDTQYF. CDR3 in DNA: TGTGCCAGCTCATCCGTCACCGGGACAGGGGGCACAGATACGCAGTATTTT.

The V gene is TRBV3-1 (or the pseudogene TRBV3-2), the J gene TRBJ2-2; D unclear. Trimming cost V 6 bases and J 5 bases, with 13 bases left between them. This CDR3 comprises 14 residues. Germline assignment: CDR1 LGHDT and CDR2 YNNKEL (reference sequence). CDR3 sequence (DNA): TGTGCCAGCAGTGTTAACGGGTGGACCGGGGAGCTGTTTTTT. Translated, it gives CASSVNGWTGELFF.

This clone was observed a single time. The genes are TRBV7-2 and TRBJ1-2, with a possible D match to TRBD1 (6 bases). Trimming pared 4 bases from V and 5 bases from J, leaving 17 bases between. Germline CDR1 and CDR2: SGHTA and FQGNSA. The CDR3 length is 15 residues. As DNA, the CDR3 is TGTGCCAGCAGCTCAATCGACAGGAACGCTTATGGCTACACCTTC. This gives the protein CASSSIDRNAYGYTF.

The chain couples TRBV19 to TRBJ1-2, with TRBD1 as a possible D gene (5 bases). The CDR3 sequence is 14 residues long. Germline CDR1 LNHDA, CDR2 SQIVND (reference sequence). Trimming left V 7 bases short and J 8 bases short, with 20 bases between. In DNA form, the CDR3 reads TGTGCCAGTAATCAGCAGGGCTTTTACTCGGGCTACACCTTC. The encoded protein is CASNQQGFYSGYTF.

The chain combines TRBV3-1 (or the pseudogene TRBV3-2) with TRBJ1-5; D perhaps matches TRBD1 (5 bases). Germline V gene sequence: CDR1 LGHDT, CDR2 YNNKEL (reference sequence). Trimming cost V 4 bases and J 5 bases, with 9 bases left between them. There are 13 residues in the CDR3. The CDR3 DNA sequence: TGTGCCAGCAGCCCGGGACTTCATCAGCCCCAGCATTTT. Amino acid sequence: CASSPGLHQPQHF.

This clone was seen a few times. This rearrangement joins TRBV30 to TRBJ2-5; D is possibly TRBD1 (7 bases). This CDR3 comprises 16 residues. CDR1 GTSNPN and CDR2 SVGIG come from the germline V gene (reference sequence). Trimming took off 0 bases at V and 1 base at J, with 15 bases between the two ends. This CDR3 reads CAWSVLGGTAQETQYF. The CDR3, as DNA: TGTGCCTGGAGTGTCCTTGGCGGGACAGCCCAAGAGACCCAGTACTTC.

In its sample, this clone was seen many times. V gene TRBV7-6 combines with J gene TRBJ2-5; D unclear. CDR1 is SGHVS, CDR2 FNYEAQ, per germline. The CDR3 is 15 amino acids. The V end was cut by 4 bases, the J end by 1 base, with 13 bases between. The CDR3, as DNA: TGTGCCAGCAGCTCAACATTAAGTCCCCAAGAGACCCAGTACTTC. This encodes CASSSTLSPQETQYF.

Written as DNA, the CDR3 is TGTGCCAGCAGCCGACTAGCGGGAGGGACCTACGAGCAGTACTTC. As protein: CASSRLAGGTYEQYF. The chain has TRBV3-1 (or the pseudogene TRBV3-2) and TRBJ2-7, with TRBD2 matching over 14 bases. The CDR3 has 15 amino acids. CDR1 and CDR2 from the germline V gene are LGHDT and YNNKEL (reference sequence). V was pared by 4 bases and J by 2 bases, with 1 base of the junction left unmatched.